The 28 T cell receptor beta chains below were found in one sample sequenced in a study of cytomegalovirus exposure and HLA in healthy donors (dated by TCRdb to about 2017). Libraries were made using the immunoSEQ multiplex PCR assay. For the multiplex PCR, a mixture combining 60 forward primers for TCR Vbeta segments and 13 reverse primers for TCR Jbeta segments was used. TCRdb obtained this table from immuneACCESS and retained in-frame rearrangements with V and J assigned. These tables miss some clones; where compared with another copy, unresolved V genes account for less than half of the shortfall, and the remainder is unexplained. This sample's table lists 25,000 to 30,000 clones. The top ten constitute 0.71% of the sample. Sequencing was carried out using PBMCs. The receptor source for this set is a man younger than 40 in good health and CMV-seronegative.

The CDR3: CASSSRTGLRTDTQYF. In nucleotides, the CDR3 is TGTGCCAGCAGTTCGAGGACAGGTCTCCGAACAGATACGCAGTATTTT. This chain connects TRBV2 to TRBJ2-3; 7 bases are a match to TRBD1. The CDR3 totals 16 residues. The germline V gene encodes CDR1 SNHLY and CDR2 FYNNEI. V trimming: 5 bases; J trimming: 3 bases; junction bases outside the gene matches: 11.

The V call is TRBV9, the J call TRBJ2-7; 8 bases are shared with TRBD1. From germline, CDR1 is SGDLS and CDR2 YYNGEE. There are 14 residues in the CDR3. V shed 0 bases and J 3 bases; nucleotides not matched to a gene: 2. The CDR3, as DNA: TGTGCCAGCAGCGTAGAACAGGGGGGCTACGAGCAGTACTTC. This codes for CASSVEQGGYEQYF.

The chain joins TRBV12-5 to TRBJ1-5; D uncertain. Trimming cost V 0 bases and J 5 bases, with 14 bases left between them. Germline CDR1 is LGHNT and CDR2 is FRNRAP. This CDR3 contains 16 residues. As DNA, the CDR3 is TGTGCTAGTGGTTTGGTACTCGCCGGGTGGGATCAGCCCCAGCATTTT. This translates into CASGLVLAGWDQPQHF.

The chain joins TRBV9 to TRBJ2-5; maybe TRBD2 (6 bases). The germline CDR1 and CDR2 sequences are SGDLS and YYNGEE. V was pared by 0 bases and J by 7 bases, with 22 bases between. The CDR3 is 17 residues long. The CDR3 nucleotides are TGTGCCAGCAGCGTAGGGGCAGCGGGCGGGGCCCCAGGGACCCAGTACTTC. Its translation is CASSVGAAGGAPGTQYF.

The rearrangement links TRBV19 to TRBJ1-5; no firm D call. The CDR3 has 14 residues. CDR1 and CDR2 from the germline V gene are LNHDA and SQIVND (reference sequence). V gave up 3 bases and J gave up 5 bases, with 11 bases separating them. The CDR3 DNA follows: TGTGCCAGTAGTATCTGGAGGATCGATCAGCCCCAGCATTTT. Amino acid sequence: CASSIWRIDQPQHF.

The rearrangement links TRBV2 to TRBJ2-2; 10 nucleotides line up with TRBD2. CDR3 length: 16 residues. Per the germline V gene, CDR1 is SNHLY and CDR2 is FYNNEI. V dropped 6 bases and J dropped 6; count of bases not matched to a gene: 10. CDR3 loop: CASSPDFSGGPGELFF. Here the CDR3 DNA reads TGTGCCAGCAGCCCCGACTTTAGCGGGGGGCCCGGGGAGCTGTTTTTT.

The chain recombines TRBV19 with TRBJ2-6; D might be TRBD2 (5 bases). Germline loops: CDR1 LNHDA, CDR2 SQIVND (reference sequence). This CDR3 spans 14 amino acids. Trimming left V 4 bases short and J 4 bases short, with 8 bases between. In DNA, the CDR3 is TGTGCCAGTAGTACTAGCTTCGGGGCCAACGTCCTGACTTTC. This codes for CASSTSFGANVLTF.

The V and J genes are TRBV13 and TRBJ2-2; no clear D. The V gene's germline CDR1 is PRHDT and CDR2 FYEKMQ (reference sequence). The CDR3 extends over 11 amino acids. Trimming cost V 8 bases and J 3 bases, with 4 bases left between them. The CDR3 loop reads CASSDTGELFF. The DNA for the CDR3 is TGTGCCAGCTCCGACACCGGGGAGCTGTTTTTT.

The chain has TRBV5-1 and TRBJ2-5; tentatively, D is TRBD2 (6 bases). Germline values: CDR1 SGHRS, CDR2 YFSETQ. The ends were cut back, 0 bases at V and 1 base at J, with 10 bases in the middle. The CDR3 covers 15 residues. The DNA for the CDR3 is TGCGCCAGCAGCTTGGATGGCGGGGCCCAAGAGACCCAGTACTTC. It is translated as CASSLDGGAQETQYF.

The chain joins TRBV9 to TRBJ2-2; tentative D call: TRBD2 (5 bases). Trimming stripped 7 bases from V and 3 bases from J, with 13 bases between. Germline V gene sequence: CDR1 SGDLS, CDR2 YYNGEE. The CDR3 sequence is 14 residues long. CDR3 sequence (DNA): TGTGCCAGCCGGGGTATCGGGTACACCGGGGAGCTGTTTTTT. It codes for CASRGIGYTGELFF.

The chain uses TRBV4-3 and TRBJ2-3; 9 bases match TRBD2. Germline V CDR1 and CDR2: LGHNA, YSLEER. V was clipped by 1 base and J by 5 bases; unmatched bases: 7. The CDR3 extends over 16 amino acids. The CDR3 DNA sequence: TGCGCCAGCAGCCAAGGGGGCGGGGGGGCCAAAGATACGCAGTATTTT. It encodes CASSQGGGGAKDTQYF.

The J gene is TRBJ2-5, the V gene TRBV6-1, with D perhaps matching TRBD2 (6 bases). Germline-derived CDR1 and CDR2 are MNHNS and SASEGT. The ends were cut back, 0 bases at V and 4 bases at J, with 12 bases in the middle. This CDR3 contains 15 residues. The DNA for the CDR3 is TGTGCCAGCAGTGAAGCTCTCGGGGGAGGAGAGACCCAGTACTTC. Translating it yields CASSEALGGGETQYF.

The rearrangement links TRBV5-4 to TRBJ2-7; 11 positions agree with TRBD2. V lost 0 bases to trimming and J lost 4 bases; unmatched junction nucleotides: 6. The length of the CDR3 is 16 residues. Germline values: CDR1 SGHNT, CDR2 YYREEE (reference sequence). CDR3 protein: CASSLGGLAVPYEQYF. Written as DNA, the CDR3 is TGTGCCAGCAGCTTGGGGGGACTAGCGGTACCTTACGAGCAGTACTTC.

The V and J genes are TRBV5-1 and TRBJ1-2; D perhaps matches TRBD1 (6 bases). CDR1 and CDR2 (germline): SGHRS, YFSETQ. The CDR3 loop spans 12 amino acids. V lost 2 bases and J lost 5, with 7 bases in between. The CDR3 coding sequence is TGCGCCAGCAGCTTTACAGGGTATGGCTACACCTTC. Translation gives CASSFTGYGYTF.

The chain uses TRBV6-5 and TRBJ2-7, with TRBD2 matching over 12 bases. This CDR3 region has 15 residues. The ends lost 6 bases at V and 8 bases at J; junction bases unmatched: 11. Germline V gene sequence: CDR1 MNHEY, CDR2 SVGAGI. CDR3 bases: TGTGCCAGCAGACCTCCGGGACTAGCGGGTGAGAAGCAGTACTTC. Residues: CASRPPGLAGEKQYF.

The rearrangement links TRBV7-2 to TRBJ2-1, with 12 positions matching TRBD2. Looked up from germline, CDR1 is SGHTA and CDR2 is FQGNSA. Trimming cost V 2 bases and J 4 bases; bases outside gene matches: 0. The CDR3 extends over 15 amino acids. The chain's CDR3 is CASSLLAGGYNEQFF. The CDR3 DNA follows: TGTGCCAGCAGCTTACTAGCGGGAGGGTACAATGAGCAGTTCTTC.

The genes are TRBV28 and TRBJ1-5; maybe TRBD1 (6 bases). The CDR3 length is 16 residues. Germline CDR1 and CDR2: MDHEN and SYDVKM. V was trimmed by 4 bases and J by 2 bases, leaving 15 bases between them. Written as DNA, the CDR3 is TGTGCCAGCAGTTACCCAGGGGTACTTGGCAATCAGCCCCAGCATTTT. It codes for CASSYPGVLGNQPQHF. Together with reference TRBV28 and TRBJ1-5, the CDR3 gives the full variable domain: DVKVTQSSRYLVKRTGEKVFLECVQDMDHENMFWYRQDPGLGLRLIYFSYDVKMKEKGDIPEGYSVSREKKERFSLILESASTNQTSMYLCASSYPGVLGNQPQHFGDGTRLSIL.

The V and J genes are TRBV5-1 and TRBJ2-5; TRBD2 matches 8 bases. J lost 4 bases, V lost 2 bases, and 13 bases had no gene match. This CDR3 has 17 amino acids. Germline-derived CDR1 and CDR2 are SGHRS and YFSETQ. CDR3 coding DNA: TGCGCCAGCAGCTTAGGGGTCGATGCGGGAGGACGAGAGACCCAGTACTTC. This encodes CASSLGVDAGGRETQYF.

The chain has TRBV5-6 and TRBJ2-5; 10 nucleotides match TRBD2. This CDR3 is 14 amino acids long. Unmatched junction bases numbered 5, after V lost 4 bases and J lost 5 bases. The germline CDR1 and CDR2 sequences are SGHDT and YYEEEE. CDR3 DNA sequence: TGTGCCAGCAGCCGAGCGGGAGGGGGTGAGACCCAGTACTTC. Amino acid sequence: CASSRAGGGETQYF.

The J gene is TRBJ2-1, the V gene TRBV6-4; 9 bases map to TRBD1. The CDR3 length is 13 residues. V shed 10 bases, J shed 5 bases, and the junction held 6 bases outside the gene matches. Germline V gene sequence: CDR1 MRHNA, CDR2 SNTAGT. CDR3: CATSGQGNNEQFF. DNA for the CDR3: TGTGCCACCTCGGGACAGGGTAACAATGAGCAGTTCTTC.

V is TRBV7-6 and J is TRBJ2-5, with D maybe TRBD2 (7 bases). The CDR3 runs to 14 residues. Trimming shortened V by 2 bases and J by 5 bases, and 12 bases separated the two germline ends. CDR1 and CDR2 from the germline V gene are SGHVS and FNYEAQ. The CDR3 DNA is TGTGCCAGCAGCTTACAGGGGAGGGTCGAGACCCAGTACTTC. Translating it yields CASSLQGRVETQYF.

The chain is built from TRBV19 and TRBJ2-1; 14 bases fit TRBD2. The germline gives CDR1 LNHDA, CDR2 SQIVND (reference sequence). There are 17 residues in the CDR3. V shed 5 bases and J 6 bases; nucleotides not matched to a gene: 9. CDR3 DNA sequence: TGTGCCAGTAGTTCCCCTCCGGGACTAGCGGGAGTCAATGAGCAGTTCTTC. Translating gives CASSSPPGLAGVNEQFF.

This chain joins TRBV15 and TRBJ1-2, with a possible D match to TRBD1 (6 bases). The CDR3 has 14 residues. Germline V gene sequence: CDR1 LNHNV, CDR2 YYDKDF (reference sequence). Trimming stripped 0 bases from V and 4 bases from J, with 9 bases between. The CDR3 DNA follows: TGTGCCACCAGCAGAGAGGACAGTTCCTATGGCTACACCTTC. Translating gives CATSREDSSYGYTF.

This clone is medium-sized by frequency. The rearrangement uses TRBV10-3 and TRBJ1-1; 8 bases fit TRBD1. The CDR3 covers 12 residues. Germline V gives CDR1 ENHRY, CDR2 SYGVKD. V gave up 3 bases and J gave up 11 bases; unmatched junction bases: 5. The CDR3 DNA reads as TGTGCCATCAGTGAAGGGACAGGTGGGGCTTTCTTT. This translates into CAISEGTGGAFF.

Here the CDR3 reads CASSLVQMNTEAFF. The CDR3 DNA is TGCGCCAGCAGCTTGGTACAGATGAACACTGAAGCTTTCTTT. The chain carries TRBV5-1 and TRBJ1-1, with no clear D. Germline V CDR1 and CDR2: SGHRS, YFSETQ. V gave up 0 bases and J gave up 0 bases, with 6 bases separating them. This CDR3 spans 14 amino acids.

The chain uses TRBV11-3 and TRBJ2-5, with 11 bases matching TRBD2. V lost 3 bases to trimming and J lost 1 base; unmatched junction nucleotides: 1. Germline CDR1 and CDR2: SGHNT and YENEEA. This CDR3 contains 15 residues. The CDR3 DNA reads as TGTGCCAGCAGCTTCACTAGCGGGGGCCAAGAGACCCAGTACTTC. This codes for CASSFTSGGQETQYF.

The V gene is TRBV30, the J gene TRBJ2-7, with D possibly matching TRBD2 (6 bases). This CDR3 has 14 amino acids. V dropped 1 base and J dropped 0 bases, with 10 bases sitting between them. In germline, CDR1 is GTSNPN, CDR2 SVGIG (reference sequence). CDR3 bases: TGTGCCTGGAGTGCTGGAGGGAGCTCCTACGAGCAGTACTTC. Protein sequence: CAWSAGGSSYEQYF.

This rearrangement joins TRBV4-3 to TRBJ2-7; 8 positions agree with TRBD2. The junction had 9 bases not matched to a gene; V was cut back by 0 bases and J by 5 bases. The CDR3 is 16 residues long. Germline CDR1 LGHNA, CDR2 YSLEER. The CDR3 spells CASSQEPGTRFNEQYF. CDR3 DNA: TGCGCCAGCAGCCAAGAACCCGGGACTAGATTCAACGAGCAGTACTTC.